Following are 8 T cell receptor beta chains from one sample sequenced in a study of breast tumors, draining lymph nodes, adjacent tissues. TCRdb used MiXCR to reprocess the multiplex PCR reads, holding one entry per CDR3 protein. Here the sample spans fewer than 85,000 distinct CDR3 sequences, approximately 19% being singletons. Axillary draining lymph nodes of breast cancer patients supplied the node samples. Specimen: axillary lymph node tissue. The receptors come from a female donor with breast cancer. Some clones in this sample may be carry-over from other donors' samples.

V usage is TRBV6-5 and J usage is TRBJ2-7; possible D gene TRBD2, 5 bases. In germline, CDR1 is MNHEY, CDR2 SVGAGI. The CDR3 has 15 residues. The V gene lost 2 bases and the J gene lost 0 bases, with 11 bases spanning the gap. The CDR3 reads CASSYPSGSSYEQYF. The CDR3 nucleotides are TGTGCCAGCAGTTACCCAAGCGGAAGCTCCTACGAGCAGTACTTC.

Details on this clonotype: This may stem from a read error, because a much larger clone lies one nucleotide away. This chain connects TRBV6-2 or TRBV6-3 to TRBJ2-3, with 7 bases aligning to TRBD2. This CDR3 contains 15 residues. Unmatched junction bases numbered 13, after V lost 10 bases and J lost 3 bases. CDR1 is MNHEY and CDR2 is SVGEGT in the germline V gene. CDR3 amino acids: CANRPGRGRTDTQYF. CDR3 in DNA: TGTGCCAACAGACCCGGGCGGGGGAGGACAGATACGCAGTATTTT.

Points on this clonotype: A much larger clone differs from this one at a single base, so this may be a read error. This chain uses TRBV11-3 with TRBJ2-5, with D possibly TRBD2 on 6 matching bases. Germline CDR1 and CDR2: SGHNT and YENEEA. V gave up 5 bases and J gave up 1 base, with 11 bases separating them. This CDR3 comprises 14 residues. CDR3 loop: CASSQKEGQETQYF. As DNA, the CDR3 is TGTGCCAGCAGCCAAAAGGAGGGCCAAGAGACCCAGTACTTC.

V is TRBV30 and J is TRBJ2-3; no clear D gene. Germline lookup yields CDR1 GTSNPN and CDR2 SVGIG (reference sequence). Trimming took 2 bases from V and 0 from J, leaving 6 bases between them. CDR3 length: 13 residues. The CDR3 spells CAWSSDSTDTQYF. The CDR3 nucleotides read TGTGCCTGGAGTTCCGACAGCACAGATACGCAGTATTTT.

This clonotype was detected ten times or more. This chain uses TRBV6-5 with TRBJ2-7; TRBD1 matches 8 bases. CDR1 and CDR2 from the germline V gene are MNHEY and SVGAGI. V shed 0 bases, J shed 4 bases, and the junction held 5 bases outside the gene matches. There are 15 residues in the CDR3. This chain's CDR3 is CASSYSTGVGYEQYF. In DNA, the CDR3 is TGTGCCAGCAGTTACTCGACAGGGGTAGGGTACGAGCAGTACTTC.

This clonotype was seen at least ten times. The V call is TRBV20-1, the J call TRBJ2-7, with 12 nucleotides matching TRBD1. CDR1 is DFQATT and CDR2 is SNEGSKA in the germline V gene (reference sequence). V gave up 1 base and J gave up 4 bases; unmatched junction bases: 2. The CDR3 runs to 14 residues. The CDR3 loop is CSARGGQGAYEQYF. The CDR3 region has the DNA TGCAGTGCTAGAGGGGGACAGGGGGCTTACGAGCAGTACTTC.

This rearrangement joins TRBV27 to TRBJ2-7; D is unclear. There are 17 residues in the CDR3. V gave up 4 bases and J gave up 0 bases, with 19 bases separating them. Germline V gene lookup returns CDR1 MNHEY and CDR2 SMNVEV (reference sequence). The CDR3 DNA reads TGTGCCAGCAGTTACCCCTCCCGGCCCAGGAGCTCCTACGAGCAGTACTTC. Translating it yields CASSYPSRPRSSYEQYF.

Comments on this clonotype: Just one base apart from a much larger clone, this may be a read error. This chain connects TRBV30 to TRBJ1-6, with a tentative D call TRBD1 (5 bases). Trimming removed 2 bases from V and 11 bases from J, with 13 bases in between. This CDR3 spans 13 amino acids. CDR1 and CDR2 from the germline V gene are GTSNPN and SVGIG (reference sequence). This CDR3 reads CAWSRGNGPPLHF. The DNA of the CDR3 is TGTGCCTGGAGTCGGGGGAATGGTCCACCCCTCCACTTT.